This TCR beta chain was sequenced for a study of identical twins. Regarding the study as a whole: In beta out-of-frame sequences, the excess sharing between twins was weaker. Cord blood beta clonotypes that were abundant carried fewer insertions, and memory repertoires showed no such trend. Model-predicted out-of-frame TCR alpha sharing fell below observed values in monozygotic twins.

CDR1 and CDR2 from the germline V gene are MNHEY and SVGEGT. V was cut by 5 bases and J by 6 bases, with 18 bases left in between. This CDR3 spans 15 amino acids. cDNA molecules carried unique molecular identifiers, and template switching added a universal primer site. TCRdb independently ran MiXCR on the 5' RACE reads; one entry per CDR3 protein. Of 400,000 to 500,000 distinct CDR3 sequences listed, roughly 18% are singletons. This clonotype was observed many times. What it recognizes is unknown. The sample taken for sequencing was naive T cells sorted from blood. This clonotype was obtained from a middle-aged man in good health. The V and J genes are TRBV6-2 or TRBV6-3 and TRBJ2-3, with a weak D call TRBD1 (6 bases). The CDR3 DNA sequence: TGTGCCAGCAGTGCTTACAGGGCGCTGTTCGATACGCAGTATTTT. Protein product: CASSAYRALFDTQYF.